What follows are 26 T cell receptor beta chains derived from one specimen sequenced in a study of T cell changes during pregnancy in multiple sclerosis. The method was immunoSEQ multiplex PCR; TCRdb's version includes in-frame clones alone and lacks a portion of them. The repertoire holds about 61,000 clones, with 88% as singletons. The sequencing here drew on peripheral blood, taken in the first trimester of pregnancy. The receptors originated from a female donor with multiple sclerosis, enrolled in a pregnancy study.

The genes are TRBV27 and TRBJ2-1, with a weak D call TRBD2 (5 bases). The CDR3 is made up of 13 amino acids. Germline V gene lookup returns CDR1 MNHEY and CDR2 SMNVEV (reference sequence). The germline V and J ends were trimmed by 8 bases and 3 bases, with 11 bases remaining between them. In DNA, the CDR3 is TGTGCCAGCCGAAATGACTACTACAATGAGCAGTTCTTC. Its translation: CASRNDYYNEQFF.

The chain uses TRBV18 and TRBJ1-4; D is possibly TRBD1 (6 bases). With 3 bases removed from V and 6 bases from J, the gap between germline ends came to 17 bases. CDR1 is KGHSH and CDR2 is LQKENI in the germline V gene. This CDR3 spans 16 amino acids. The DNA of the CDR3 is TGTGCCAGCTCACCGCGAGGAGGGGGGGGAGATGAAAAACTGTTTTTT. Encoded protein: CASSPRGGGGDEKLFF.

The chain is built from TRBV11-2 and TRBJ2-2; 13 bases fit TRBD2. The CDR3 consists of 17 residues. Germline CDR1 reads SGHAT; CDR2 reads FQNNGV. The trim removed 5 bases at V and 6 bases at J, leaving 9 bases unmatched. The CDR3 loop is CASSPTGLAGEAGELFF. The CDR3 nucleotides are TGTGCCAGCAGCCCCACTGGACTAGCGGGAGAGGCCGGGGAGCTGTTTTTT.

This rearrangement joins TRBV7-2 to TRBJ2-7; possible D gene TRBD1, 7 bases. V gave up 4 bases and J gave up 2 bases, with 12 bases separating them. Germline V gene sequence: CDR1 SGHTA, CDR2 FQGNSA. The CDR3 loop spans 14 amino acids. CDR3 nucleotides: TGTGCCAGCAGCTCTCCAGGGGGGACCTACGAGCAGTACTTC. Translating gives CASSSPGGTYEQYF.

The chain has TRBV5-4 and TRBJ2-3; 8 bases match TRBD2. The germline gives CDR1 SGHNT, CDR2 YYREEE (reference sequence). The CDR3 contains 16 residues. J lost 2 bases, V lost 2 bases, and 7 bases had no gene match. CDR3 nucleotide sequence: TGTGCCAGCAGCTTACGTAGCGGGACCTCCACAGATACGCAGTATTTT. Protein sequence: CASSLRSGTSTDTQYF.

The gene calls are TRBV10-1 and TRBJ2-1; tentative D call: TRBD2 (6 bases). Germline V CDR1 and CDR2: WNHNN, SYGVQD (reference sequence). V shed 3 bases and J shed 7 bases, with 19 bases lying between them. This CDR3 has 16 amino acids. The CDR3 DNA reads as TGCGCCAGCAGTGAATTCCCAAGCCGACTAGTTAATGAGCAGTTCTTC. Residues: CASSEFPSRLVNEQFF.

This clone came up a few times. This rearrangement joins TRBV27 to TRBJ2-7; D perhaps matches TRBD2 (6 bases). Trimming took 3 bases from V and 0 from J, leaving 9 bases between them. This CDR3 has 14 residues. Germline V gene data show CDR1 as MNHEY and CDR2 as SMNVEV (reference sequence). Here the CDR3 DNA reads TGTGCCAGCAGTTTTATCGGGAGCTCCTACGAGCAGTACTTC. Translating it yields CASSFIGSSYEQYF.

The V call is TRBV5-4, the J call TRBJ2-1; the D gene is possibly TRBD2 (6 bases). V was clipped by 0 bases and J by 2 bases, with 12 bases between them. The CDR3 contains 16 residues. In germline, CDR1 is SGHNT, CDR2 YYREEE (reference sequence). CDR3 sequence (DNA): TGTGCCAGCAGCTTGGGTGCGGGAAGAGCCTACAATGAGCAGTTCTTC. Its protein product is CASSLGAGRAYNEQFF. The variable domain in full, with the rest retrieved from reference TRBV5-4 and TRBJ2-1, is ETGVTQSPTHLIKTRGQQVTLRCSSQSGHNTVSWYQQALGQGPQFIFQYYREEENGRGNFPPRFSGLQFPNYSSELNVNALELDDSALYLCASSLGAGRAYNEQFFGPGTRLTVL.

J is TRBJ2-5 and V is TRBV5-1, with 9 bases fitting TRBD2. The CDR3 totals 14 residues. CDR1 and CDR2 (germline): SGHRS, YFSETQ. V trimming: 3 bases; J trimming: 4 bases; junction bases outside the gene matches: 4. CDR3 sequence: CASSYSGRGETQYF. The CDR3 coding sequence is TGCGCCAGCAGCTATAGCGGGAGAGGAGAGACCCAGTACTTC.

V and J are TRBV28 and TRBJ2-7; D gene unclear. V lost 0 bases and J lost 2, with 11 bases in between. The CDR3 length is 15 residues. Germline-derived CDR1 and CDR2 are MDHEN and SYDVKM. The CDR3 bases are TGTGCCAGCAGTTTATGGCAGGATAATACCTACGAGCAGTACTTC. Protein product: CASSLWQDNTYEQYF.

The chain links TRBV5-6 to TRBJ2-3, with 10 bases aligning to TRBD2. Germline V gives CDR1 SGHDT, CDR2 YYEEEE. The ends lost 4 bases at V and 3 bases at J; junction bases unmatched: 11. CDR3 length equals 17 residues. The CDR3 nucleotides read TGTGCCAGCAGCCTCCTTTTCCCAGCGGGAGGGACAGATACGCAGTATTTT. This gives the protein CASSLLFPAGGTDTQYF.

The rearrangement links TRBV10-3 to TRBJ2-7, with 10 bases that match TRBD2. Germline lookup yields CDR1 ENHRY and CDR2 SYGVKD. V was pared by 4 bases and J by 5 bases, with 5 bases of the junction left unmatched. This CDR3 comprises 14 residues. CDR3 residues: CAISGIAGGNEQYF. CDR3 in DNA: TGTGCCATCAGTGGTATAGCGGGAGGTAACGAGCAGTACTTC.

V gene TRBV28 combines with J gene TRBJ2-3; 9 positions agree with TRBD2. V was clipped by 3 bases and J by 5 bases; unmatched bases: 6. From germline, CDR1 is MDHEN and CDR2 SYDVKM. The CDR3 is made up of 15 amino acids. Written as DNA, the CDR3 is TGTGCCAGCAGTTTGCCTAGCGGGACTGGAGATACGCAGTATTTT. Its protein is CASSLPSGTGDTQYF.

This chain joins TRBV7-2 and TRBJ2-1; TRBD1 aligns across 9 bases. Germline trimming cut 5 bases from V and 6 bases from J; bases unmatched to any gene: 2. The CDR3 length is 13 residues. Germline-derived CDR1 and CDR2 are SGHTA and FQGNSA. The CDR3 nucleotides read TGTGCCAGCAGCACGACAGGGGGCAATGAGCAGTTCTTC. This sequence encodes CASSTTGGNEQFF.

The CDR3 here is CASSLKDRGTQYF. DNA for the CDR3: TGTGCCAGCAGCTTAAAAGACAGGGGTACGCAGTATTTT. The rearrangement uses TRBV5-4 and TRBJ2-3, with 8 bases identical to TRBD1. V shed 2 bases and J 8 bases; nucleotides not matched to a gene: 4. Germline CDR1 and CDR2: SGHNT and YYREEE (reference sequence). This CDR3 is built from 13 residues.

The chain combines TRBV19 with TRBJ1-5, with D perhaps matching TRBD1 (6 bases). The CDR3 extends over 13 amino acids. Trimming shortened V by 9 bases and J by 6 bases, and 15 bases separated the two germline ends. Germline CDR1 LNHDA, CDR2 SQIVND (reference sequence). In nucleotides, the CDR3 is TGTGCCAGCCAGACAGGCCCCGGTCAGCCCCAGCATTTT. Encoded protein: CASQTGPGQPQHF.

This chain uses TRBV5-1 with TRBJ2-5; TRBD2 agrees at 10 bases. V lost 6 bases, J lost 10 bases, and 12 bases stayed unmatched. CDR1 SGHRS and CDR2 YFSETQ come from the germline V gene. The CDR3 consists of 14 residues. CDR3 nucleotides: TGCGCCAGCACGGAGCTAGCGGGAGATGCGGACCAGTACTTC. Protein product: CASTELAGDADQYF.

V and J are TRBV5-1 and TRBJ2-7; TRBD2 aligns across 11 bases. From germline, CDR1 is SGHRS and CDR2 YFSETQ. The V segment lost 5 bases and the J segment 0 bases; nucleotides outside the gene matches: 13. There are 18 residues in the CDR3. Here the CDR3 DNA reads TGCGCCAGCAGTCTTGTCGCGGCTAGCGGGGGGAGCTCCTACGAGCAGTACTTC. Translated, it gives CASSLVAASGGSSYEQYF.

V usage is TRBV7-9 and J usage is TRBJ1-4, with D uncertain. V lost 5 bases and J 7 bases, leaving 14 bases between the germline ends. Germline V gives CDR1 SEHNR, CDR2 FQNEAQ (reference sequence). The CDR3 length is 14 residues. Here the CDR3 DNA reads TGTGCCAGCAGCCTGAAGAGCGGAGGTGAAAAACTGTTTTTT. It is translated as CASSLKSGGEKLFF.

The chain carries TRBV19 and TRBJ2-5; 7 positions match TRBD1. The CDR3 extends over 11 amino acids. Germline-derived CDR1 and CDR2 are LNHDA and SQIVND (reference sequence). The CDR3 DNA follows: TGTGCTAACAGGGGAGAAGAGACCCAGTACTTC. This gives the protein CANRGEETQYF.

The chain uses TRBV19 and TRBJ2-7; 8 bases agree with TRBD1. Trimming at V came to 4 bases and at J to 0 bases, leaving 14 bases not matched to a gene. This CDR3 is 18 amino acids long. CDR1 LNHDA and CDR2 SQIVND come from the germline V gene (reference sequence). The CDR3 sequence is CASSNATGEYKSSYEQYF. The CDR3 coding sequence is TGTGCCAGTAGTAACGCGACAGGGGAGTATAAAAGCTCCTACGAGCAGTACTTC.

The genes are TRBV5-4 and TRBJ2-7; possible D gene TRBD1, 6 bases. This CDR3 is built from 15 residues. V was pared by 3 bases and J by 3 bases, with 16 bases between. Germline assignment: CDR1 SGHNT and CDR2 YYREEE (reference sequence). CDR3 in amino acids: CASSSPTGSLYEQYF. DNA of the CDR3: TGTGCCAGCAGCTCACCGACAGGCTCTCTCTACGAGCAGTACTTC.

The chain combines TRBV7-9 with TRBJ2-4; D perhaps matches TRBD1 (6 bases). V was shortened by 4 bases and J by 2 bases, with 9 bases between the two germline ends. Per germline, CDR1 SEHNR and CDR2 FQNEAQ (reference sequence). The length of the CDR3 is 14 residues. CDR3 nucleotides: TGTGCCAGCAGCTCCGACAGGACCAAAAACATTCAGTACTTC. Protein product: CASSSDRTKNIQYF.

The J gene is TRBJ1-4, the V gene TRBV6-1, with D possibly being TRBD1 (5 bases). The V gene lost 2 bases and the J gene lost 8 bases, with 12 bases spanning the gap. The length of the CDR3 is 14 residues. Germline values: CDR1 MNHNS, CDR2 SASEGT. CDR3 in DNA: TGTGCCAGCAGTGAAAGGGGCGTAAGGGAAAAACTGTTTTTT. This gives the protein CASSERGVREKLFF.

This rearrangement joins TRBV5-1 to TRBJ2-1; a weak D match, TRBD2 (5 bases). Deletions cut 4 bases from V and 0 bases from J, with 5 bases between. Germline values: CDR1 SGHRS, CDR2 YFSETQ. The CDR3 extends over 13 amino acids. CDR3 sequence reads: CASSRGSYNEQFF. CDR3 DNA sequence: TGCGCCAGCAGCCGGGGCTCCTACAATGAGCAGTTCTTC.

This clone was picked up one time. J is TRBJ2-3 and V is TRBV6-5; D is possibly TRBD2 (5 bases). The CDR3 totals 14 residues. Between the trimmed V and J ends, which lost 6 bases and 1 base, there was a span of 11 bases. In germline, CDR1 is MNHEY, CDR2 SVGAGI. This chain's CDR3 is CASRVATRTDTQYF. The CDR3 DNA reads TGTGCCAGCAGAGTAGCGACCCGCACAGATACGCAGTATTTT.